The 18 T cell receptor beta chains reported below all come from one sample, sequenced in a study of PD-L1 blockade in urothelial cancer. Profiling relied on immunoSEQ multiplex PCR, and the TCRdb table lists in-frame clones only, not all of them. The profile shows about 82,000 clones, about 85% of them singletons. Sequences were derived from PBMCs, sampled around atezolizumab (anti-PD-L1) treatment. These receptors all come from a woman in her seventies with urothelial cancer.

The chain carries TRBV2 and TRBJ1-1; 7 bases line up with TRBD1. This CDR3 has 15 amino acids. The ends lost 7 bases at V and 9 bases at J; junction bases unmatched: 17. The germline V gene has CDR1 SNHLY and CDR2 FYNNEI. The CDR3 bases are TGTGCCAGCACCTTTGAGACAGGGTTCGGGGTCAAAGCTTTCTTT. This translates into CASTFETGFGVKAFF.

This sequence joins TRBV28 and TRBJ2-7; 7 positions match TRBD2. Germline V gives CDR1 MDHEN, CDR2 SYDVKM. The CDR3 is 15 residues long. After removal of 2 bases from V and 0 bases from J, the junction contained 4 bases not matched to a gene. CDR3 nucleotides: TGTGCCAGCAGTTTAATAGCGGGCAGCTCCTACGAGCAGTACTTC. Translation: CASSLIAGSSYEQYF. Variable domain in full (rest from reference TRBV28 and TRBJ2-7): DVKVTQSSRYLVKRTGEKVFLECVQDMDHENMFWYRQDPGLGLRLIYFSYDVKMKEKGDIPEGYSVSREKKERFSLILESASTNQTSMYLCASSLIAGSSYEQYFGPGTRLTVT.

The chain is built from TRBV25-1 and TRBJ1-2; 8 bases agree with TRBD1. Looked up from germline, CDR1 is MGHDK and CDR2 is SYGVNS. The CDR3 runs 16 residues. The trim removed 4 bases at V and 0 bases at J, leaving 7 bases unmatched. This chain's CDR3 is CASSGWQGATNYGYTF. CDR3 nucleotide sequence: TGTGCCAGCAGTGGGTGGCAGGGGGCAACTAACTATGGCTACACCTTC.

The rearrangement uses TRBV6-5 and TRBJ2-2; D remains ambiguous. Trimming removed 2 bases at V and 5 bases at J, with 6 bases between. Germline V gene sequence: CDR1 MNHEY, CDR2 SVGAGI. There are 13 residues in the CDR3. CDR3 in amino acids: CASSYATTGELFF. The CDR3 coding sequence is TGTGCCAGCAGTTACGCTACTACCGGGGAGCTGTTTTTT.

The chain employs TRBV4-1 and TRBJ2-2; 10 nucleotides line up with TRBD2. The CDR3 spans 18 residues. V trimming: 1 base; J trimming: 7 bases; junction bases outside the gene matches: 12. Looked up from germline, CDR1 is MGHRA and CDR2 is YSYEKL. CDR3 in amino acids: CASSQGMASGRRIGELFF. The DNA for the CDR3 is TGCGCCAGCAGCCAAGGTATGGCTAGCGGGAGAAGGATCGGGGAGCTGTTTTTT.

This chain links TRBV6-5 with TRBJ2-1; maybe TRBD2 (6 bases). The CDR3 loop spans 16 amino acids. Trimming pared 0 bases from V and 2 bases from J, leaving 11 bases between. Germline CDR1 is MNHEY and CDR2 is SVGAGI. The CDR3 nucleotides are TGTGCCAGCAGTTACTCTGCGCGGGGACCCTACAATGAGCAGTTCTTC. Translated: CASSYSARGPYNEQFF.

The chain is built from TRBV19 and TRBJ2-3; 9 bases align to TRBD2. The germline V gene has CDR1 LNHDA and CDR2 SQIVND (reference sequence). CDR3 size: 18 residues. V trimming: 3 bases; J trimming: 1 base; junction bases outside the gene matches: 11. CDR3 in amino acids: CASSILSFSGRGTDTQYF. The CDR3, as DNA: TGTGCCAGTAGTATCTTATCCTTTAGCGGGAGAGGCACAGATACGCAGTATTTT.

V gene TRBV14 combines with J gene TRBJ2-7; D not resolved. CDR1 and CDR2 from the germline V gene are SGHDN and FVKESK. Trimming pared 0 bases from V and 2 bases from J, leaving 5 bases between. This CDR3 has 13 residues. The CDR3 sequence is CASSQDTTYEQYF. DNA of the CDR3: TGTGCCAGCAGCCAAGATACTACCTACGAGCAGTACTTC.

The chain combines TRBV13 with TRBJ2-1; 8 bases match TRBD2. V lost 3 bases, J lost 8 bases, and 6 bases stayed unmatched. Germline V CDR1 and CDR2: PRHDT, FYEKMQ (reference sequence). This CDR3 contains 14 residues. The CDR3, as DNA: TGTGCCAGCAGCTTTGGCAGCGGGAGCCATGAGCAGTTCTTC. It is translated as CASSFGSGSHEQFF.

This clone was seen just once. The gene calls are TRBV5-1 and TRBJ2-7; possibly TRBD1 for D (7 bases). The V and J ends lost 3 bases and 2 bases respectively, with 15 bases between them. In germline, CDR1 is SGHRS, CDR2 YFSETQ. The CDR3 spans 15 residues. The CDR3 DNA reads as TGCGCCAGCAGCTACGGGGCAGGGGGGACCTACGAGCAGTACTTC. It yields the protein CASSYGAGGTYEQYF.

V is TRBV19 and J is TRBJ2-1, with 9 nucleotides matching TRBD2. After removal of 4 bases from V and 4 bases from J, the junction contained 8 bases not matched to a gene. CDR3 size: 16 residues. Per the germline V gene, CDR1 is LNHDA and CDR2 is SQIVND (reference sequence). The CDR3 nucleotides read TGTGCCAGTAGTAGGGCTAGCGGGACATTATACAATGAGCAGTTCTTC. Amino acid sequence: CASSRASGTLYNEQFF.

This rearrangement joins TRBV19 to TRBJ2-5; no definite D call. The CDR3 has 11 residues. Trimming stripped 5 bases from V and 5 bases from J, with 6 bases between. The V gene's germline CDR1 is LNHDA and CDR2 SQIVND (reference sequence). The DNA of the CDR3 is TGTGCCAGTAGTGCTATGGAGACCCAGTACTTC. Protein: CASSAMETQYF.

The CDR3 is CSVGALGLAGGLAYNEQFF. The CDR3 DNA reads as TGCAGCGTTGGCGCCCTCGGGCTAGCGGGGGGCCTAGCCTACAATGAGCAGTTCTTC. The chain joins TRBV29-1 to TRBJ2-1; 11 positions match TRBD2. This CDR3 is 19 amino acids long. Germline V gene data show CDR1 as SQVTM and CDR2 as ANQGSEA. The junction had 16 bases not matched to a gene; V was cut back by 4 bases and J by 2 bases.

The V gene is TRBV19, the J gene TRBJ1-2; 7 positions agree with TRBD1. Germline V gene sequence: CDR1 LNHDA, CDR2 SQIVND (reference sequence). This CDR3 contains 14 residues. With V trimmed by 8 bases and J by 6 bases, 12 bases remained unmatched. CDR3 region: CASSGQLAGNGYTF. In nucleotides, the CDR3 is TGTGCCAGTTCGGGACAGCTGGCAGGAAATGGCTACACCTTC.

The rearrangement links TRBV23-1 to TRBJ2-7; 9 bases match TRBD1. TRBV23-1 has ORF status, its function being uncertain. The CDR3 covers 14 residues. With 7 bases clipped from V and 0 bases from J, the junction kept 4 bases outside the gene matches. The CDR3 sequence is CASTRTGVSYEQYF. CDR3 coding DNA: TGCGCCAGCACGCGGACAGGGGTCTCCTACGAGCAGTACTTC.

The chain carries TRBV2 and TRBJ2-1; 13 bases align to TRBD2. V was clipped by 7 bases and J by 10 bases; unmatched bases: 13. This CDR3 contains 16 residues. Per the germline V gene, CDR1 is SNHLY and CDR2 is FYNNEI. CDR3 amino acids: CASKWTGLAGLEEQFF. The CDR3 DNA sequence: TGTGCCAGCAAGTGGACGGGACTAGCGGGGCTAGAGGAGCAGTTCTTC.

The J gene is TRBJ2-7, the V gene TRBV5-1; TRBD1 is a possible D gene (6 bases). Germline V lookup: CDR1 SGHRS, CDR2 YFSETQ. V shed 2 bases and J shed 2 bases, with 11 bases lying between them. The CDR3 has 14 amino acids. The DNA of the CDR3 is TGCGCCAGCAGCTTTCTGGACAGAACCTACGAGCAGTACTTC. Its protein product is CASSFLDRTYEQYF.

DNA for the CDR3: TGTGCCAGCAGCCCAAGACTAGCGGGAACCGACACAGATACGCAGTATTTT. Its protein is CASSPRLAGTDTDTQYF. The chain has TRBV7-9 and TRBJ2-3, with TRBD2 identical over 11 bases. CDR3 length: 17 residues. From germline, CDR1 is SEHNR and CDR2 FQNEAQ (reference sequence). After removal of 5 bases from V and 2 bases from J, the junction contained 9 bases not matched to a gene.